Below, 27 T cell receptor beta chains from the same sample are listed, as sequenced in a study of T cell repertoires in cytomegalovirus infection. TCRdb analysed the reads with MiXCR anew, one entry per CDR3 protein. In the table there are approximately 730,000 distinct CDR3 sequences, just under 30% of which are singletons. Their cognate antigens are unknown. The sample consisted of cultured CD8+ T cells from PBMCs, taken from culture after CMV antigen stimulation. The receptors were sampled from a human donor in good health (CMV status not recorded). Some clones in this sample may be carry-over from other donors' samples.

In this sample, this clonotype turned up a few times. J is TRBJ2-1 and V is TRBV5-1, with 8 bases fitting TRBD1. The CDR3 is made up of 15 amino acids. Germline CDR1 is SGHRS and CDR2 is YFSETQ. V dropped 0 bases and J dropped 4; count of bases not matched to a gene: 3. In nucleotides, the CDR3 is TGCGCCAGCAGCTTGGACTGGACAGGGTACAATGAGCAGTTCTTC. Amino acid sequence: CASSLDWTGYNEQFF.

The chain carries TRBV20-1 and TRBJ1-6; D is unclear. V was pared by 0 bases and J by 0 bases, with 15 bases between. Per germline, CDR1 DFQATT and CDR2 SNEGSKA (reference sequence). This CDR3 region has 18 residues. The CDR3 here is CSAREHQFLSSYNSPLHF. As DNA, the CDR3 is TGCAGTGCTAGAGAGCACCAGTTTCTGAGCTCCTATAATTCACCCCTCCACTTT.

The chain combines TRBV7-6 with TRBJ1-1, with D hard to call. The germline V gene has CDR1 SGHVS and CDR2 FNYEAQ. With 6 bases removed from V and 6 bases from J, the gap between germline ends came to 14 bases. CDR3 length equals 13 residues. This CDR3 is CASSPPLGPEAFF. CDR3 DNA sequence: TGTGCCAGCAGTCCTCCCCTTGGTCCTGAAGCTTTCTTT.

Only a few counts were recorded for this clonotype. The rearrangement links TRBV6-5 to TRBJ1-1, with a possible D match to TRBD1 (6 bases). This CDR3 region has 15 residues. Germline CDR1 and CDR2: MNHEY and SVGAGI. The V and J ends lost 6 bases and 4 bases respectively, with 18 bases between them. The CDR3 coding sequence is TGTGCCAGCAGCTTGACAGGCTCGGTGGGCACTGAAGCTTTCTTT. It is translated as CASSLTGSVGTEAFF.

With regard to this clonotype: A junction end diverges from the germline sequence, so it may reflect a read error. The chain combines TRBV7-6 with TRBJ2-5; D uncertain. Germline CDR1 is SGHVS and CDR2 is FNYEAQ. The CDR3 spans 14 residues. CDR3 DNA sequence: TGTGCTAGCAGCTCCCCCGGACACCAAGAGACCCAGTACTTC. Its protein is CASSSPGHQETQYF.

The gene calls are TRBV19 and TRBJ1-5; D is possibly TRBD1 (6 bases). Trimming removed 6 bases at V and 4 bases at J, with 13 bases between. The CDR3 extends over 14 amino acids. Germline V gene sequence: CDR1 LNHDA, CDR2 SQIVND (reference sequence). This chain's CDR3 is CASSEDSVNQPQHF. The CDR3 DNA reads as TGTGCCAGTAGCGAGGACAGCGTAAATCAGCCCCAGCATTTT.

The J gene is TRBJ1-1, the V gene TRBV12-3 or TRBV12-4; 7 bases align to TRBD1. Trimming cost V 6 bases and J 2 bases; bases outside gene matches: 12. This CDR3 is built from 16 residues. DNA of the CDR3: TGTGCCAGCAGCTTCTCCTCCGCAGGGGGAAACACTGAAGCTTTCTTT. Amino acids: CASSFSSAGGNTEAFF.

In this sample, this clonotype turned up a few times. The genes are TRBV27 and TRBJ1-1, with TRBD1 as a possible D gene (6 bases). The CDR3 totals 19 residues. CDR1 is MNHEY and CDR2 is SMNVEV in the germline V gene (reference sequence). V was shortened by 2 bases and J by 0 bases, with 22 bases between the two germline ends. CDR3 in amino acids: CASSLLPGSTGFMNTEAFF. Here the CDR3 DNA reads TGTGCCAGCAGTTTACTCCCTGGTTCCACAGGGTTCATGAACACTGAAGCTTTCTTT.

This clonotype occurred a few times. This rearrangement joins TRBV28 to TRBJ2-7; D uncertain. Trimming left V 3 bases short and J 1 base short, with 7 bases between. The germline gives CDR1 MDHEN, CDR2 SYDVKM. The CDR3 is 13 amino acids. The CDR3 region has the DNA TGTGCCAGCAGTTTTGTGGGATCCTACGAGCAGTACGTC. Translating it yields CASSFVGSYEQYV.

The rearrangement links TRBV29-1 to TRBJ1-4; tentatively, D is TRBD1 (6 bases). The CDR3 contains 19 residues. The germline V gene encodes CDR1 SQVTM and CDR2 ANQGSEA. V gave up 3 bases and J gave up 5 bases, with 28 bases separating them. CDR3 DNA sequence: TGCAGCGTTGAGAAGATAAGGGCCAGAACGACAGGTTCCAATGAAAAACTGTTTTTT. Amino acid sequence: CSVEKIRARTTGSNEKLFF.

The rearrangement joins TRBV6-6 to TRBJ1-1; D gene unclear. V was shortened by 7 bases and J by 0 bases, with 12 bases between the two germline ends. CDR1 is MNHNY, CDR2 SVGAGI, per germline (reference sequence). This CDR3 is 14 amino acids long. CDR3 sequence (DNA): TGTGCCAGCAAGAAATTTGGGATGAACACTGAAGCTTTCTTT. Its protein product is CASKKFGMNTEAFF.

In this sample, this clonotype turned up many times. The genes are TRBV24-1 and TRBJ2-2; possibly TRBD1 for D (6 bases). CDR1 KGHDR and CDR2 SFDVKD come from the germline V gene. This CDR3 has 13 amino acids. V was shortened by 9 bases and J by 1 base, with 8 bases between the two germline ends. The CDR3 protein is CATSRGNTGELFF. As DNA, the CDR3 is TGTGCCACCTCCAGGGGGAACACCGGGGAGCTGTTTTTT.

V and J are TRBV5-6 and TRBJ1-4, with D unclear. The V end lost 0 bases, the J end lost 0 bases, and 9 bases lay between the germline ends. The V gene's germline CDR1 is SGHDT and CDR2 YYEEEE. CDR3 size: 16 residues. CDR3 nucleotide sequence: TGTGCCAGCAGCTTGGGGACCTTTGCAACTAATGAAAAACTGTTTTTT. It codes for CASSLGTFATNEKLFF.

The chain combines TRBV4-1 with TRBJ2-1; D call uncertain. The germline V and J ends were trimmed by 2 bases and 0 bases, with 5 bases remaining between them. Germline CDR1 MGHRA, CDR2 YSYEKL. The CDR3 is 14 residues long. In DNA form, the CDR3 reads TGCGCCAGCAGCCAACAGAACTCCTACAATGAGCAGTTCTTC. Amino acids: CASSQQNSYNEQFF.

The rearrangement uses TRBV6-1 and TRBJ1-4; 8 bases agree with TRBD1. The CDR3 sequence is 15 residues long. Per germline, CDR1 MNHNS and CDR2 SASEGT. J gave up 7 bases and V 2 bases, and 6 bases lay outside the gene matches. The CDR3 region is CASSERSGGVEKLFF. DNA of the CDR3: TGTGCCAGCAGTGAACGATCAGGGGGCGTTGAAAAACTGTTTTTT.

A few counts support this clonotype. This chain joins TRBV7-9 and TRBJ2-1; D call uncertain. V was clipped by 1 base and J by 5 bases, with 9 bases between them. The V gene's germline CDR1 is SEHNR and CDR2 FQNEAQ (reference sequence). The CDR3 is made up of 14 amino acids. CDR3 region: CASSLVVTNNEQFF. Written as DNA, the CDR3 is TGTGCCAGCAGCTTAGTTGTAACTAACAATGAGCAGTTCTTC.

This clonotype was found a few times. This chain uses TRBV6-2 or TRBV6-3 with TRBJ1-5; tentatively, D is TRBD1 (5 bases). Per the germline V gene, CDR1 is MNHEY and CDR2 is SVGEGT. Trimming left V 1 base short and J 6 bases short, with 10 bases between. The CDR3 consists of 14 residues. CDR3 amino acids: CASSYFGGSQPQHF. In DNA form, the CDR3 reads TGTGCCAGCAGTTACTTTGGGGGGAGTCAGCCCCAGCATTTT.

This CDR3 is CASSKPGYEQYF. The DNA of the CDR3 is TGTGCCAGCAGTAAGCCGGGGTACGAGCAGTACTTC. V is TRBV27 and J is TRBJ2-7, with D perhaps TRBD2 (5 bases). Deletions cut 5 bases from V and 4 bases from J, with 9 bases between. Germline V gene sequence: CDR1 MNHEY, CDR2 SMNVEV (reference sequence). The CDR3 has 12 residues.

This clonotype was picked up many times. Written as DNA, the CDR3 is TGTGCCAGCAGCATCCCAGTGGGCCTATCCACAGATACGCAGTATTTT. Amino acids: CASSIPVGLSTDTQYF. The genes are TRBV7-8 and TRBJ2-3; D is unclear. From germline, CDR1 is SGHVS and CDR2 FQNEAQ. V lost 5 bases and J lost 2, with 17 bases in between. This CDR3 spans 16 amino acids.

This clonotype occurred a few times. The chain is built from TRBV2 and TRBJ1-1; weak D call: TRBD1 (5 bases). The CDR3 is made up of 14 amino acids. Trimming removed 8 bases at V and 3 bases at J, with 16 bases between. The V gene's germline CDR1 is SNHLY and CDR2 FYNNEI. CDR3 region: CASCRSGADTEAFF. CDR3 in DNA: TGTGCCAGCTGCCGTTCCGGGGCGGACACTGAAGCTTTCTTT. Looking up the rest from reference TRBV2 and TRBJ1-1 gives the full variable domain: EPEVTQTPSHQVTQMGQEVILRCVPISNHLYFYWYRQILGQKVEFLVSFYNNEISEKSEIFDDQFSVERPDGSNFTLKIRSTKLEDSAMYFCASCRSGADTEAFFGQGTRLTVV.

This clonotype was detected only a few times. This sequence joins TRBV27 and TRBJ2-7; D might be TRBD1 (5 bases). The CDR3 has 13 amino acids. V was cut by 7 bases and J by 2 bases, with 12 bases left in between. Germline V gene sequence: CDR1 MNHEY, CDR2 SMNVEV (reference sequence). The DNA of the CDR3 is TGTGCCAGCAAAGGAACAGGACCCTACGAGCAGTACGTC. Translating gives CASKGTGPYEQYV.

This clonotype was counted between two and nine times. CDR3 amino acids: CASSQFLADNEQFF. CDR3 coding DNA: TGTGCCAGCAGCCAATTTTTGGCGGACAATGAGCAGTTCTTC. The chain joins TRBV12-3 or TRBV12-4 to TRBJ2-1; D is uncertain. The CDR3 consists of 14 residues. V lost 6 bases, J lost 5 bases, and 14 bases lay in between.

J is TRBJ2-3 and V is TRBV2; the D is unclear. Germline loops: CDR1 SNHLY, CDR2 FYNNEI. V was cut by 3 bases and J by 0 bases, with 7 bases left in between. The CDR3 has 14 residues. The CDR3 protein is CASSDDTSTDTQYF. The DNA for the CDR3 is TGTGCCAGCAGTGATGATACTAGCACAGATACGCAGTATTTT.

The V gene is TRBV12-3 or TRBV12-4, the J gene TRBJ1-5; 8 bases align to TRBD1. V lost 1 base and J lost 7; bases outside the gene matches: 3. The CDR3 is 14 amino acids. The CDR3 DNA is TGTGCCAGCAGTTTAGGCAGGGGGCTGCAGCCCCAGCATTTT. It is translated as CASSLGRGLQPQHF.

V and J are TRBV4-1 and TRBJ2-4, with 9 bases that match TRBD1. The CDR3 has 15 residues. In germline, CDR1 is MGHRA, CDR2 YSYEKL. Losses at the gene ends were 3 bases for V and 4 bases for J; bases not matched to a gene: 4. The CDR3 DNA follows: TGCGCCAGCAGCCACTACAGGGGGCGAAAAAACATTCAGTACTTC. Protein: CASSHYRGRKNIQYF.

This clonotype has just a few counts. This chain links TRBV6-4 with TRBJ1-2; D might be TRBD1 (5 bases). The CDR3 runs to 16 residues. Trimming took 6 bases from V and 7 from J, leaving 24 bases between them. CDR1 and CDR2 from the germline V gene are MRHNA and SNTAGT. The CDR3 DNA is TGTGCCAGCAGAGAAACATCAACGGGACCCAGGAGTGGCTACACCTTC. Protein product: CASRETSTGPRSGYTF.

This clonotype was detected ten times or more. An end of the junction differs from the germline gene, which may be a read error. The rearrangement joins TRBV7-7 to TRBJ2-1; 9 bases agree with TRBD2. This CDR3 is built from 19 residues. Per germline, CDR1 SSHAT and CDR2 FNYEAQ (reference sequence). This chain's CDR3 is CASSPKALAGESSYNEQFF. The CDR3 region has the DNA TGTGCTAGCAGCCCCAAGGCATTAGCGGGGGAGAGTTCCTACAATGAGCAGTTCTTC.